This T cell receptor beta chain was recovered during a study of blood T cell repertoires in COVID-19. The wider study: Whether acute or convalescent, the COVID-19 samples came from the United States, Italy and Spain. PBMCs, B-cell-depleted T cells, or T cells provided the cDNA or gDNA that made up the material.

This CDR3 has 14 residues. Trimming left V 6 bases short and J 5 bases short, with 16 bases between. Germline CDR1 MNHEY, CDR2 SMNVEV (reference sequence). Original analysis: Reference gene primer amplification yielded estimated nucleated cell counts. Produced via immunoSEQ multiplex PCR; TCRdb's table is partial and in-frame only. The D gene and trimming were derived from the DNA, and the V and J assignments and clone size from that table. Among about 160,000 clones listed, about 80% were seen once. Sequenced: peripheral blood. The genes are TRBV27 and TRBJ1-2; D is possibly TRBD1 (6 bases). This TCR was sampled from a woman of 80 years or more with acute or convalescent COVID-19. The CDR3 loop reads CASSNRGGGYGYTF. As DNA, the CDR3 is TGTGCCAGCAGCAACCGGGGGGGCGGGTATGGCTACACCTTC.